These T cell receptor beta chains were read from a single sample in a study of T-cell reconstitution after alpha-beta-depleted transplantation in children. Using its own MiXCR run on the PCR reads, TCRdb lists one record per CDR3 protein. The sample lists around 670,000 distinct CDR3 sequences; about an eighth were seen once. This specimen was PBMCs, taken before TCRalphabeta/CD19-depleted stem cell transplant. These receptors were collected from a girl under 10 years old with congenital amegakaryocytic thrombocytopenia, due to receive a stem cell transplant. The CDR3 runs from the conserved cysteine through the conserved F or W. D genes are given only for firm matches. Only some rows state a clone size, as once, few, many or a class for expanded clones.

V,D,J,size,CDR3,DNA
TRBV6-4,.,TRBJ2-2,many,CASSDGGDTGELFF,TGTGCCAGCAGTGACGGGGGCGACACCGGGGAGCTGTTTTTT
TRBV12-3/TRBV12-4,TRBD1,TRBJ1-1,.,CASRQRDRGLNTEAFF,TGTGCCAGCAGACAACGGGACAGGGGATTGAACACTGAAGCTTTCTTT
TRBV3-1,.,TRBJ2-4,few,CASSRRIAKNIQYF,TGTGCCAGCAGCCGGCGTATAGCCAAAAACATTCAGTACTTC
TRBV10-3,TRBD1,TRBJ2-7,.,CASGTDDEQYF,TGTGCCTCAGGGACAGACGACGAGCAGTACTTC
TRBV5-5,.,TRBJ2-7,.,CASSLVGLTDYEQYF,TGTGCCAGCAGCTTGGTTGGCCTAACCGACTACGAGCAGTACTTC
TRBV7-2,TRBD1,TRBJ1-4,few,CASSPGQGRKLFF,TGTGCCAGCAGCCCGGGACAGGGGCGAAAACTGTTTTTT
TRBV18,.,TRBJ1-2,few,CASSPDRGDGYTF,TGTGCCAGCTCACCGGACCGCGGAGATGGCTACACCTTC
TRBV11-2,TRBD1,TRBJ2-5,few,CASSLGDRVLLAETQYF,TGTGCCAGCAGTTTAGGGGACAGGGTTCTCCTCGCAGAGACCCAGTACTTC
TRBV20-1,.,TRBJ2-3,many,CSARAGGYSSHTDTQYF,TGCAGTGCTAGAGCTGGGGGCTACAGTTCTCACACAGATACGCAGTATTTT
TRBV3-1,.,TRBJ2-5,.,CASSQYDRQETQYF,TGTGCCAGCAGCCAATACGACCGACAAGAGACCCAGTACTTC
TRBV20-1,.,TRBJ2-1,many,CSARGLVGYDEQFF,TGCAGTGCTAGGGGTCTCGTGGGATACGATGAGCAGTTCTTC
TRBV10-3,TRBD1,TRBJ1-2,few,CAISNTGAYSYGYTF,TGTGCCATCAGTAATACAGGGGCCTACTCCTATGGCTACACCTTC
TRBV5-1,TRBD2,TRBJ2-3,few,CASEIRPGLGTSTDTQYF,TGCGCCAGCGAAATCCGCCCGGGACTAGGTACCAGCACAGATACGCAGTATTTT
TRBV5-6,.,TRBJ2-7,few,CASSLFRGNEQYF,TGTGCCAGCAGCTTGTTTAGGGGCAACGAGCAGTACTTC
TRBV4-3,.,TRBJ2-1,few,CASSQAGDRDNEQFF,TGCGCCAGCAGCCAAGCAGGGGATAGGGACAATGAGCAGTTCTTC
TRBV20-1,.,TRBJ2-3,many,CSAPGVGSDTQYF,TGCAGTGCTCCCGGGGTCGGTTCAGATACGCAGTATTTT
TRBV7-2,TRBD2,TRBJ2-5,.,CASSEKASGITQYF,TGTGCCAGCAGCGAGAAGGCTAGCGGGATAACCCAGTACTTC
TRBV27,.,TRBJ2-1,many,CASSLWPSGNSGEQFF,TGTGCCAGCAGTTTATGGCCCTCGGGTAACAGCGGTGAGCAGTTCTTC
TRBV5-5,.,TRBJ2-7,few,CASSKRYEQYF,TGTGCCAGCAGCAAACGATACGAGCAGTACTTC
TRBV12-3/TRBV12-4,TRBD1,TRBJ1-1,many,CASSLGGGAAEAFF,TGTGCCAGCAGTTTGGGAGGGGGCGCGGCTGAAGCTTTCTTT
TRBV28,.,TRBJ2-3,.,CASSFVVGLSQGTDTQYF,TGTGCCAGCAGTTTTGTCGTCGGCCTGTCTCAGGGGACAGATACGCAGTATTTT
TRBV5-1,.,TRBJ2-3,many,CASSLWVADTQYF,TGCGCCAGCAGCTTGTGGGTGGCAGATACGCAGTATTTT
TRBV5-5,.,TRBJ1-2,few,CASSLDRHRGYTF,TGTGCCAGCAGCTTGGACCGGCATCGTGGCTACACCTTC
TRBV5-1,TRBD2,TRBJ2-2,.,CASSPARAGDVTGELFF,TGCGCCAGCAGCCCAGCGCGAGCGGGAGACGTGACCGGGGAGCTGTTTTTT